This T cell receptor beta chain was sequenced in a study of T cell repertoires in cytomegalovirus infection. Study overall: Both a matching HLA type and CMV infection were indicated by public TCR beta signatures. Notes on the study in general: Summed frequency of public TCR beta families distinguished CMV carriers with the relevant HLA. Clonotypes of TCR beta that were HLA-C-restricted and CMV-specific dominated the ex vivo response.

This clonotype was recorded many times. Its specificity is unknown. V was cut by 7 bases and J by 0 bases, with 12 bases left in between. Germline V gene data show CDR1 as MNHEY and CDR2 as SVGAGI. CDR3 size: 14 residues. Using its own MiXCR run on the reads, TCRdb lists one record per CDR3 protein. The sample holds about 98,000 distinct CDR3 sequences, more than 15% seen once. This chain uses TRBV6-5 with TRBJ1-1; D is uncertain. The sequence was obtained from a human donor in good health (CMV status not recorded). Some clones in this sample may be carry-over from other donors' samples. The sequenced sample was PBMCs. The CDR3 loop is CASTEGGLNTEAFF. The CDR3, as DNA: TGTGCCAGCACCGAGGGCGGTCTGAACACTGAAGCTTTCTTT.